Listed here are 5 T cell receptor beta chains from one sample, sequenced in a study of cytomegalovirus exposure and HLA in healthy donors. Sequencing was performed with immunoSEQ multiplex PCR; in TCRdb, only in-frame clones are kept and a portion is missing. This table holds over 120,000 clones, approximately 86% found once. Sequenced material: PBMCs. These receptors were collected from a man between 18 and 29 years old in good health and CMV-seropositive.

V is TRBV6-1 and J is TRBJ1-5; maybe TRBD1 (6 bases). The germline gives CDR1 MNHNS, CDR2 SASEGT. This CDR3 region has 14 residues. V shed 2 bases and J shed 9 bases, with 14 bases lying between them. This CDR3 is CASSENRVPRPQHF. The CDR3 DNA follows: TGTGCCAGCAGTGAAAACAGGGTTCCGAGGCCCCAGCATTTT.

The rearrangement links TRBV4-1 to TRBJ2-3, with a possible D match to TRBD2 (5 bases). CDR3 length: 15 amino acids. Germline V gene lookup returns CDR1 MGHRA and CDR2 YSYEKL. Deletions cut 1 base from V and 2 bases from J, with 10 bases between. The CDR3 sequence: CASSQVPGSTDTQYF. The CDR3 region has the DNA TGCGCCAGCAGCCAAGTTCCGGGATCCACAGATACGCAGTATTTT.

The DNA for the CDR3 is TGTGCCTGGCAGGACATTAAGAACCACGAGCAGTACTTC. It translates to CAWQDIKNHEQYF. The rearrangement links TRBV30 to TRBJ2-7; D possibly corresponds to TRBD1 (5 bases). Trimming pared 5 bases from V and 5 bases from J, leaving 16 bases between. The CDR3 extends over 13 amino acids. CDR1 is GTSNPN and CDR2 is SVGIG in the germline V gene (reference sequence).

The rearrangement joins TRBV4-1 to TRBJ2-1; D unresolved. Germline V lookup: CDR1 MGHRA, CDR2 YSYEKL. Between the trimmed V and J ends, which lost 4 bases and 8 bases, there was a span of 18 bases. The CDR3 contains 15 residues. CDR3 sequence reads: CASSLIATAADEQFF. The CDR3 DNA follows: TGCGCCAGCAGCCTCATAGCCACGGCGGCGGATGAGCAGTTCTTC.

The rearrangement uses TRBV15 and TRBJ1-2; TRBD1 matches at 7 bases. Trimming removed 4 bases from V and 0 bases from J; junction bases left unmatched: 8. The length of the CDR3 is 16 residues. The V gene's germline CDR1 is LNHNV and CDR2 YYDKDF (reference sequence). The CDR3 spells CATSTLPGTANYGYTF. The CDR3 DNA reads TGTGCCACCAGCACGCTTCCCGGGACAGCTAACTATGGCTACACCTTC.